This T cell receptor (beta chain) is drawn from a study of T cells in Graves' hyperthyroidism and ophthalmopathy. General study results and limits: Among thyroid clonotypes expanded above 0.001, most also appeared in blood.

Researchers amplified the TCR beta CDR3 regions from RNA transcripts. First-round RT-PCR with HTBI primers amplified the TCR CDR3 region. TCRdb called the multiplex PCR reads again in MiXCR, with one record for every CDR3 protein. Of 490,000 or so distinct CDR3 sequences in the sample, approximately 49% were seen once. Turning to this clonotype: Its antigen is still unknown. A single base separates this from a much larger clone, so it may be a read error. As the CDR3 is not closed by the conserved phenylalanine or tryptophan, this likely results from a read error.

Trimming pared 5 bases from V and 4 bases from J, leaving 18 bases between. CDR1 SEHNR and CDR2 FQNEAQ come from the germline V gene (reference sequence). This CDR3 spans 15 amino acids. The clonotype originates from an adult woman with Graves' disease, either hyperthyroidism or ophthalmopathy (not recorded which). The specimen was peripheral blood or thyroid tissue (not recorded which). The chain couples TRBV7-9 to TRBJ2-7, with D uncertain. CDR3 sequence: CASSTDHPPGYEQYL. CDR3 nucleotide sequence: TGTGCCAGCAGCACCGACCACCCCCCAGGATACGAGCAGTACCTC.